The 30 T cell receptor beta chains listed next were all sequenced from one sample in a study of T cells in Graves' hyperthyroidism and ophthalmopathy. RNA transcripts gave rise to amplified TCR beta CDR3 regions. TCR CDR3 underwent first-round RT-PCR with the HTBI primer set. TCRdb independently ran MiXCR on the multiplex PCR reads; one entry per CDR3 protein. The sample lists some 400,000 distinct CDR3 sequences; approximately 19% were seen once. The specimen was blood. The receptor source for this set is a woman aged 18-30 years with Graves' hyperthyroidism.

This clonotype was observed a handful of times. The V call is TRBV5-1, the J call TRBJ2-5, with a weak D call TRBD1 (6 bases). Germline CDR1 SGHRS, CDR2 YFSETQ. The CDR3 has 16 residues. V was pared by 4 bases and J by 1 base, with 17 bases between. The CDR3 reads CASSNRARSFQETQYF. The CDR3, as DNA: TGCGCCAGCAGCAACAGGGCACGAAGTTTCCAAGAGACCCAGTACTTC.

This clonotype appeared many times. The genes are TRBV20-1 and TRBJ1-1; D is unresolved. V was cut by 2 bases and J by 5 bases, with 12 bases left in between. Germline lookup yields CDR1 DFQATT and CDR2 SNEGSKA (reference sequence). The CDR3 contains 13 residues. CDR3 residues: CSARPGLETEAFF. CDR3 bases: TGCAGTGCTAGACCGGGGTTGGAGACTGAAGCTTTCTTT.

In this sample, this clonotype turned up many times. The rearrangement joins TRBV15 to TRBJ1-2; 12 positions agree with TRBD1. Trimming at V came to 5 bases and at J to 10 bases, leaving 20 bases not matched to a gene. Germline CDR1 reads LNHNV; CDR2 reads YYDKDF (reference sequence). The CDR3 is made up of 18 amino acids. CDR3 bases: TGTGCCACCAGCTCGGGGAGGGGGACAGGGGGCTTCGTGATTGACTACACCTTC. Protein: CATSSGRGTGGFVIDYTF.

This clonotype was seen only once. The V and J genes are TRBV6-2 or TRBV6-3 and TRBJ2-5; no firm D call. The CDR3 covers 13 residues. V dropped 4 bases and J dropped 0 bases, with 6 bases sitting between them. Germline CDR1 and CDR2: MNHEY and SVGEGT. This CDR3 reads CASSFLHQETQYF. DNA of the CDR3: TGTGCCAGCAGTTTTCTTCACCAAGAGACCCAGTACTTC.

This clonotype was counted at least ten times. The V gene is TRBV12-3 or TRBV12-4, the J gene TRBJ1-2; D possibly corresponds to TRBD1 (6 bases). Trimming cost V 4 bases and J 5 bases, with 14 bases left between them. CDR3 length equals 14 residues. The CDR3 region has the DNA TGTGCCAGCAGTTCACGGGGGGCGATGTATGGCTACACCTTC. Protein product: CASSSRGAMYGYTF.

This clonotype was seen at least ten times. The rearrangement links TRBV20-1 to TRBJ1-2, with unresolved D. With 1 base removed from V and 2 bases from J, the gap between germline ends came to 11 bases. CDR3 length equals 14 residues. CDR1 and CDR2 from the germline V gene are DFQATT and SNEGSKA (reference sequence). The CDR3 nucleotides read TGCAGTGCTAGAGGACGGACCATCAACTATGGCTACACCTTC. It encodes CSARGRTINYGYTF.

The sample holds a few counts of this clonotype. This rearrangement joins TRBV7-9 to TRBJ2-4, with 11 bases matching TRBD1. V gave up 5 bases and J gave up 8 bases; unmatched junction bases: 14. The length of the CDR3 is 17 residues. Germline CDR1 is SEHNR and CDR2 is FQNEAQ (reference sequence). The chain's CDR3 is CASSSHGTGGPRDIQYF. The DNA for the CDR3 is TGTGCCAGCAGCAGCCACGGGACAGGGGGTCCTCGGGACATTCAGTACTTC.

This clonotype was recorded at least ten times. The chain joins TRBV12-3 or TRBV12-4 to TRBJ1-5; possibly TRBD1 for D (5 bases). V lost 6 bases to trimming and J lost 3 bases, with 12 bases between them. This CDR3 is built from 14 residues. The CDR3 region has the DNA TGTGCCAGCAGCCTTCGGGGGATCAATCAGCCCCAGCATTTT. Protein sequence: CASSLRGINQPQHF.

This clonotype was found many times. V gene TRBV7-9 combines with J gene TRBJ2-7; D may be TRBD1 or TRBD2 (5 bases each). CDR1 is SEHNR and CDR2 is FQNEAQ in the germline V gene (reference sequence). This CDR3 contains 12 residues. Trimming took 5 bases from V and 6 from J, leaving 11 bases between them. In DNA, the CDR3 is TGTGCCAGCAGCCCCAGGGCGGGCGAGCAGTACTTC. Translation: CASSPRAGEQYF.

This clonotype has just a few counts. This chain uses TRBV18 with TRBJ1-2; 8 bases are shared with TRBD1. The CDR3 covers 15 residues. Germline assignment: CDR1 KGHSH and CDR2 LQKENI. Trimming cost V 3 bases and J 6 bases; bases outside gene matches: 9. In nucleotides, the CDR3 is TGTGCCAGCTCACCGGGTGCAGGGGGCGGAAATGGCTACACCTTC. This gives the protein CASSPGAGGGNGYTF.

The table lists this clonotype with many counts. CDR3 DNA: TGTGCCAGCAGGGCATCTCTCCTGGCGAACACCGGGGAGCTGTTTTTT. This sequence encodes CASRASLLANTGELFF. The V call is TRBV27, the J call TRBJ2-2; no definite D call. Deletions cut 6 bases from V and 0 bases from J, with 14 bases between. This CDR3 has 16 residues. CDR1 MNHEY and CDR2 SMNVEV come from the germline V gene (reference sequence).

The chain uses TRBV6-1 and TRBJ1-1, with D perhaps matching TRBD1 (6 bases). From germline, CDR1 is MNHNS and CDR2 SASEGT. This CDR3 is built from 14 residues. Trimming took off 0 bases at V and 9 bases at J, with 14 bases between the two ends. The DNA for the CDR3 is TGTGCCAGCAGTGAAGCTTGGGGGCTCGAAAAAGCTTTCTTT. Amino acid sequence: CASSEAWGLEKAFF.

This clonotype showed up many times. The CDR3 bases are TGTGCCAGCAGCGGACGGGACAGGGGCGAGCAGTACTTC. Translation gives CASSGRDRGEQYF. The rearrangement uses TRBV7-9 and TRBJ2-7; 10 bases agree with TRBD1. The CDR3 has 13 amino acids. Germline V gene sequence: CDR1 SEHNR, CDR2 FQNEAQ (reference sequence). Germline trimming cut 5 bases from V and 6 bases from J; bases unmatched to any gene: 4.

This clonotype showed up many times. The CDR3 DNA reads TGCGCCAGCAGCTTTTTCCCAGGACAGGGCCAAACCTACGAGCAGTACTTC. The encoded protein is CASSFFPGQGQTYEQYF. The chain employs TRBV5-1 and TRBJ2-7; 8 bases line up with TRBD1. V lost 2 bases to trimming and J lost 2 bases; unmatched junction nucleotides: 12. CDR1 is SGHRS and CDR2 is YFSETQ in the germline V gene. This CDR3 has 17 residues. Looking up the rest from reference TRBV5-1 and TRBJ2-7 gives the full variable domain: KAGVTQTPRYLIKTRGQQVTLSCSPISGHRSVSWYQQTPGQGLQFLFEYFSETQRNKGNFPGRFSGRQFSNSRSEMNVSTLELGDSALYLCASSFFPGQGQTYEQYFGPGTRLTVT.

In its sample, this clonotype was seen many times. The CDR3 protein is CASSPAGGGPQHF. The CDR3, as DNA: TGCGCCAGCAGCCCTGCGGGCGGGGGGCCCCAGCATTTT. J is TRBJ1-5 and V is TRBV4-1, with a weak D call TRBD1 (5 bases). The CDR3 loop spans 13 amino acids. With 4 bases removed from V and 9 bases from J, the gap between germline ends came to 13 bases. Germline lookup yields CDR1 MGHRA and CDR2 YSYEKL.

This chain uses TRBV9 with TRBJ2-2, with 8 positions matching TRBD2. Germline values: CDR1 SGDLS, CDR2 YYNGEE. This CDR3 has 16 amino acids. V gave up 4 bases and J gave up 0 bases; unmatched junction bases: 5. The CDR3 DNA sequence: TGTGCCAGCAGCCCGAGACTAGCGCCGAACACCGGGGAGCTGTTTTTT. Protein: CASSPRLAPNTGELFF.

In regard to this clonotype: This could be a read error, since a much larger clone is one nucleotide away. This chain connects TRBV18 to TRBJ2-7, with D hard to call. Germline loops: CDR1 KGHSH, CDR2 LQKENI. Trimming took off 4 bases at V and 5 bases at J, with 9 bases between the two ends. The CDR3 contains 12 residues. The CDR3 loop reads CASSHSHHEQYF. The CDR3 DNA follows: TGTGCCAGCTCACACTCCCACCACGAGCAGTACTTC.

In this sample, this clonotype turned up many times. Mismatch with germline at one junction end may stem from a read error. The chain carries TRBV5-1 and TRBJ2-7; D is unresolved. The CDR3 has 9 amino acids. CDR1 SGHRS and CDR2 YFSETQ come from the germline V gene. The CDR3 region is CATPETPGF. CDR3 DNA sequence: TGCGCCACCCCGGAGACCCCGGGCTTC.

The CDR3 nucleotides read TGTGCCAGTAGTCCAGACTCGGTGGCAACCGAGGGCTATGGCTACACCTTC. Its translation: CASSPDSVATEGYGYTF. The chain recombines TRBV19 with TRBJ1-2; D gene unclear. There are 17 residues in the CDR3. Trimming pared 5 bases from V and 4 bases from J, leaving 23 bases between. The germline V gene encodes CDR1 LNHDA and CDR2 SQIVND (reference sequence).

V gene TRBV4-1 combines with J gene TRBJ2-5, with D tentatively TRBD1 or TRBD2 (7 bases each). Germline values: CDR1 MGHRA, CDR2 YSYEKL. This CDR3 region has 18 residues. V was clipped by 1 base and J by 0 bases, with 18 bases between them. This CDR3 reads CASSQGPAGGGYQETQYF. The CDR3 coding sequence is TGCGCCAGCAGCCAAGGGCCGGCAGGGGGGGGGTACCAAGAGACCCAGTACTTC.

This clonotype was observed many times. The rearrangement uses TRBV11-2 and TRBJ1-1; D is uncertain. Germline CDR1 reads SGHAT; CDR2 reads FQNNGV. Trimming took off 5 bases at V and 6 bases at J, with 25 bases between the two ends. This CDR3 region has 17 residues. CDR3 loop: CASSPYARNSITPEAFF. The CDR3 region has the DNA TGTGCCAGCAGCCCCTACGCGCGTAACTCAATAACGCCTGAAGCTTTCTTT.

The chain joins TRBV27 to TRBJ1-1, with 7 bases lining up with TRBD1. The germline CDR1 and CDR2 sequences are MNHEY and SMNVEV (reference sequence). This CDR3 contains 16 residues. V gave up 6 bases and J gave up 4 bases; unmatched junction bases: 14. As DNA, the CDR3 is TGTGCCAGCAGAACCGACAGGGCGGATGGGGGCACTGAAGCTTTCTTT. Protein sequence: CASRTDRADGGTEAFF.

A few counts support this clonotype. Just one base apart from a much larger clone, this may be a read error. The chain combines TRBV27 with TRBJ2-7, with 7 positions matching TRBD1. The CDR3 runs to 15 residues. Germline V CDR1 and CDR2: MNHEY, SMNVEV (reference sequence). V lost 4 bases, J lost 4 bases, and 10 bases stayed unmatched. The DNA of the CDR3 is TGTGCCAGCAGTTACCATTTACAGGGGATATACGAGCAGTACTTC. It translates to CASSYHLQGIYEQYF.

At least ten counts were recorded for this clonotype. V and J are TRBV20-1 and TRBJ1-5; D possibly corresponds to TRBD1 (5 bases). Germline CDR1 is DFQATT and CDR2 is SNEGSKA (reference sequence). The CDR3 has 13 residues. Trimming took 6 bases from V and 4 from J, leaving 13 bases between them. In nucleotides, the CDR3 is TGCAGTGCCAGGGTTACCCATAATCAGCCCCAGCATTTT. The encoded protein is CSARVTHNQPQHF.

This clonotype was observed at least ten times. The V and J genes are TRBV7-3 and TRBJ1-1; 7 nucleotides match TRBD1. The CDR3 totals 13 residues. After removal of 4 bases from V and 10 bases from J, the junction contained 9 bases not matched to a gene. The V gene's germline CDR1 is SGHTA and CDR2 FQGTGA. CDR3 region: CASSSGTASGAFF. The CDR3 DNA reads TGTGCCAGCAGCTCCGGGACAGCGTCGGGAGCTTTCTTT.

This clonotype was counted only a few times. V usage is TRBV19 and J usage is TRBJ2-2; D perhaps matches TRBD2 (6 bases). Trimming cost V 6 bases and J 2 bases, with 10 bases left between them. Germline V CDR1 and CDR2: LNHDA, SQIVND (reference sequence). The CDR3 sequence is 14 residues long. CDR3 in amino acids: CASSRDLNTGELFF. The CDR3 DNA follows: TGTGCCAGTAGCCGGGACTTAAACACCGGGGAGCTGTTTTTT.

This sequence joins TRBV3-1 and TRBJ2-5; 7 nucleotides line up with TRBD2. This CDR3 has 15 residues. With V trimmed by 3 bases and J by 8 bases, 12 bases remained unmatched. Germline V gene sequence: CDR1 LGHDT, CDR2 YNNKEL (reference sequence). The DNA of the CDR3 is TGTGCCAGCAGCCACAGCCGGGACTACCAGGGAACCCAGTACTTC. Its translation is CASSHSRDYQGTQYF.

As regards this clonotype: The junction does not match germline at one end; this may be a read error. The gene calls are TRBV4-2 and TRBJ1-1; 7 bases align to TRBD1. Germline assignment: CDR1 LGHNA and CDR2 YNFKEQ. CDR3 length equals 14 residues. As DNA, the CDR3 is TGTGCCGGCAGCCAAGCTCCAGGGGGGACTGAAGCTTTCTTT. Translation: CAGSQAPGGTEAFF.

The table lists this clonotype with many counts. J is TRBJ1-1 and V is TRBV6-5; weak D call: TRBD1 (5 bases). Trimming took off 6 bases at V and 0 bases at J, with 14 bases between the two ends. Per germline, CDR1 MNHEY and CDR2 SVGAGI. CDR3 length equals 15 residues. The CDR3 loop reads CASSSEAGMNTEAFF. Here the CDR3 DNA reads TGTGCCAGCAGCTCGGAGGCAGGGATGAACACTGAAGCTTTCTTT.

This clonotype was seen repeatedly, ten times or more. V and J are TRBV20-1 and TRBJ2-7, with 12 bases identical to TRBD2. Per germline, CDR1 DFQATT and CDR2 SNEGSKA (reference sequence). V gave up 4 bases and J gave up 7 bases; unmatched junction bases: 11. CDR3 size: 15 residues. The CDR3 is CSANHPPSGGGEQYF. CDR3 sequence (DNA): TGCAGTGCTAATCATCCCCCTAGCGGGGGGGGAGAGCAGTACTTC.